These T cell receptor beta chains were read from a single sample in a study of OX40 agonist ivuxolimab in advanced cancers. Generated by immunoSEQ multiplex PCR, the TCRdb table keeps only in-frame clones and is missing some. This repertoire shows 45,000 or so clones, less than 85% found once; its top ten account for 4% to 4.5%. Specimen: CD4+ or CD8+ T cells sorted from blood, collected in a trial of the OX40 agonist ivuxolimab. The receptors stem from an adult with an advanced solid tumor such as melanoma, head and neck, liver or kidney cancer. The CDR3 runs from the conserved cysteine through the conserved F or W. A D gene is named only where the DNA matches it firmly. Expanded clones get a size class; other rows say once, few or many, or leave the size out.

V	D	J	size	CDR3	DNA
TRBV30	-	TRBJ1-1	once	CAWEREGMNTEAFF	TGTGCCTGGGAGAGGGAGGGGATGAACACTGAAGCTTTCTTT
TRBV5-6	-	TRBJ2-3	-	CASSLARSTDTQYF	TGTGCCAGCAGCTTAGCAAGAAGCACAGATACGCAGTATTTT
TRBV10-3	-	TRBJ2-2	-	CAIKPIGAGELFF	TGTGCCATTAAACCCATAGGGGCCGGGGAGCTGTTTTTT
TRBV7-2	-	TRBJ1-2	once	CASSPRVGRPHYGYTF	TGTGCCAGCAGCCCTAGGGTAGGCAGACCCCACTATGGCTACACCTTC
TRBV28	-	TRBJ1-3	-	CASGSGTASGNTIYF	TGTGCCAGCGGGAGTGGGACCGCCTCTGGAAACACCATATATTTT
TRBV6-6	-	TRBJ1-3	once	CASSYSGVSGNTIYF	TGTGCCAGCAGTTACTCAGGGGTTTCTGGAAACACCATATATTTT
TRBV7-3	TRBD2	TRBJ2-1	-	CASSLSGGTYNEQFF	TGTGCCAGCAGCTTAAGCGGGGGGACCTACAATGAGCAGTTCTTC
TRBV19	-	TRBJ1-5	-	CASSIVGGSNQPQHF	TGTGCCAGTAGTATAGTCGGGGGGAGCAATCAGCCCCAGCATTTT
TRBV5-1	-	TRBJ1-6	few	CASSLTAGDSYNSPLHF	TGCGCCAGCAGCTTGACGGCAGGGGACTCGTATAATTCACCCCTCCACTTT
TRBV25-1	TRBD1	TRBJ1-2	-	CASSESRGRYYGYTF	TGTGCCAGCAGTGAATCCAGGGGGCGTTACTATGGCTACACCTTC
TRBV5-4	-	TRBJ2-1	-	CASSAPGGDEQFF	TGTGCCAGCAGCGCCCCGGGTGGCGATGAGCAGTTCTTC
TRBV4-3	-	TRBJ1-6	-	CASSRGQHNSPLHF	TGCGCCAGCAGCCGTGGACAGCATAATTCACCCCTCCACTTT
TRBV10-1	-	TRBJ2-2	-	CASIPWGQPNTGELFF	TGCGCCAGCATACCATGGGGGCAGCCGAACACCGGGGAGCTGTTTTTT
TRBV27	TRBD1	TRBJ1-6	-	CAVAGQGSSPLHF	TGTGCCGTCGCGGGACAGGGGTCTTCACCCCTCCACTTT
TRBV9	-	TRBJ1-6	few	CASSVERVGDSPLHF	TGTGCCAGCAGCGTAGAACGGGTAGGGGATTCACCCCTCCACTTT
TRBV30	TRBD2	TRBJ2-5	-	CAWSAGLAGTQYF	TGTGCCTGGAGTGCCGGACTAGCGGGGACCCAGTACTTC
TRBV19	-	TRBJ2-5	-	CASSSTGFETQYF	TGTGCCAGTAGCTCCACAGGGTTCGAGACCCAGTACTTC
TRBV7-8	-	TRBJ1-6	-	CASSQRGKNSPLHF	TGTGCCAGCAGCCAAAGGGGGAAGAATTCACCCCTCCACTTT
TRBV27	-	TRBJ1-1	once	CASSLLRGNIPTEAFF	TGTGCCAGCAGTTTGCTCCGGGGGAATATACCGACTGAAGCTTTCTTT
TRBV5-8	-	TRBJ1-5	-	CASRGDFNQPQHF	TGTGCCAGCAGGGGGGACTTCAATCAGCCCCAGCATTTT
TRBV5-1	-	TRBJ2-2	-	CASSLEPGLNTGELFF	TGCGCCAGCAGCTTGGAACCGGGACTCAACACCGGGGAGCTGTTTTTT
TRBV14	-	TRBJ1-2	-	CASSRDTNYGYTF	TGTGCCAGCAGCCGGGACACTAACTATGGCTACACCTTC
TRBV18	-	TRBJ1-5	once	CASSLYSNQPQHF	TGTGCCAGCTCACTTTATAGCAATCAGCCCCAGCATTTT
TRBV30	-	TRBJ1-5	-	CAWSTGTGNQPQHF	TGTGCCTGGAGCACAGGGACCGGCAATCAGCCCCAGCATTTT
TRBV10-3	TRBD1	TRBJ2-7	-	CAISRDRGLEQYF	TGTGCCATCAGTCGGGACAGGGGGCTCGAGCAGTACTTC
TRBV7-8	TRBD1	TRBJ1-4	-	CASRPGGAAATNEKLFF	TGTGCCAGCAGACCAGGGGGCGCAGCCGCAACTAATGAAAAACTGTTTTTT
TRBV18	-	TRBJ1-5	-	CASSPGQNNQPQHF	TGTGCCAGCTCACCGGGTCAAAACAATCAGCCCCAGCATTTT
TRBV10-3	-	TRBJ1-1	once	CAISEEALKGGAFF	TGTGCCATCAGTGAGGAGGCCTTAAAGGGGGGAGCTTTCTTT
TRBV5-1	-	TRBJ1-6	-	CASRPTLGSPLHF	TGCGCCAGCAGACCCACCCTGGGTTCACCCCTCCACTTT
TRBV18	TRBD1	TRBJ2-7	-	CASSPTDRFYEQYF	TGTGCCAGCTCACCTACGGACAGGTTCTACGAGCAGTACTTC
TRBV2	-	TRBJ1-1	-	CASSPLRSTEAFF	TGTGCCAGCAGCCCCTTGAGGAGCACTGAAGCTTTCTTT
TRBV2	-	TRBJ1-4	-	CASSEALAEKLFF	TGTGCCAGCAGTGAAGCGCTTGCGGAAAAACTGTTTTTT
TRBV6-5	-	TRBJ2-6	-	CASSSSRGAGANVLTF	TGTGCCAGCAGTTCCTCTAGAGGGGCTGGGGCCAACGTCCTGACTTTC
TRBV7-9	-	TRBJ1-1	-	CASSLIRGGNTEAFF	TGTGCCAGCAGCTTAATACGGGGCGGAAACACTGAAGCTTTCTTT
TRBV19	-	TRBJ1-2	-	CASSPGTSLRGYTF	TGTGCCAGTAGTCCCGGGACTTCACTGAGGGGCTACACCTTC
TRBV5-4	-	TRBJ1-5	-	CASSLGAGDQPQHF	TGTGCCAGCAGCTTGGGGGCCGGTGATCAGCCCCAGCATTTT
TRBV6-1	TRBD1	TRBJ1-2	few	CASSDGTGSKGGYTF	TGTGCCAGCAGTGATGGGACAGGGAGTAAGGGTGGCTACACCTTC
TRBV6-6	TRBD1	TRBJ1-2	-	CATLGQGADGYTF	TGTGCCACCCTGGGACAGGGGGCGGATGGCTACACCTTC
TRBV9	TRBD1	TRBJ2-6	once	CASSVPSGTGTGANVLTF	TGTGCCAGCAGCGTCCCCTCCGGGACAGGGACTGGGGCCAACGTCCTGACTTTC
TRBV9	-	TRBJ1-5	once	CASSTIPGEPQHF	TGTGCCAGCAGTACTATCCCGGGAGAGCCCCAGCATTTT
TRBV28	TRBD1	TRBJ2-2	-	CASSLRGQGNTGELFF	TGTGCCAGCAGTTTAAGGGGACAGGGGAACACCGGGGAGCTGTTTTTT
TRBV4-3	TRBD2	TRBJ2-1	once	CASSQGGAGPSYNEQFF	TGCGCCAGCAGCCAAGGCGGAGCGGGGCCTTCCTACAATGAGCAGTTCTTC
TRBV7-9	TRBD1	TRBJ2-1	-	CASSLDRGDEQFF	TGTGCCAGCAGCTTAGACAGGGGCGATGAGCAGTTCTTC
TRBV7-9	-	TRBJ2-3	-	CASSDGRAGDTQYF	TGTGCCAGCAGCGACGGACGGGCAGGTGATACGCAGTATTTT
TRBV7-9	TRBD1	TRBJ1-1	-	CASSTGQGGTEAFF	TGTGCCAGCAGCACAGGACAGGGAGGTACTGAAGCTTTCTTT
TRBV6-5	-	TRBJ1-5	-	CASSAQGFGQPQHF	TGTGCCAGCAGTGCTCAGGGCTTTGGGCAGCCCCAGCATTTT
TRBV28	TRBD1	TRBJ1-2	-	CASSFGTGVYGYTF	TGTGCCAGCAGTTTTGGGACAGGAGTTTATGGCTACACCTTC
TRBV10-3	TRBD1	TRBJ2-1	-	CAISDPDRDPYNEQFF	TGTGCCATCAGTGACCCAGACAGGGACCCGTACAATGAGCAGTTCTTC
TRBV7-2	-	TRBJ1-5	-	CASSLGEGYQPQHF	TGTGCCAGCAGCTTAGGTGAGGGATATCAGCCCCAGCATTTT
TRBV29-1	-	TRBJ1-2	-	CSVERQAYGYTF	TGCAGCGTTGAGAGGCAGGCCTATGGCTACACCTTC
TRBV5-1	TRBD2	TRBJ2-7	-	CASSPTTGTIHYEQYF	TGCGCCAGCAGCCCCACAACCGGGACTATTCACTACGAGCAGTACTTC
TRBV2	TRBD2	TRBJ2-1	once	CASRSGTSGYNEQFF	TGTGCCAGCAGATCCGGGACTAGCGGTTACAATGAGCAGTTCTTC
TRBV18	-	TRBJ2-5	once	CASSPRDDEETQYF	TGTGCCAGCTCACCTCGGGACGATGAAGAGACCCAGTACTTC
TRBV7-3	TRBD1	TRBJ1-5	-	CASSPGQGSQPQHF	TGTGCCAGCAGCCCCGGACAGGGGAGTCAGCCCCAGCATTTT
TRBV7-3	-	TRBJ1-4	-	CASSSVAGEKLFF	TGTGCCAGCAGCTCCGTCGCTGGTGAAAAACTGTTTTTT
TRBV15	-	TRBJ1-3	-	CATSSGDSNTIYF	TGTGCCACCAGCTCCGGGGATTCAAACACCATATATTTT